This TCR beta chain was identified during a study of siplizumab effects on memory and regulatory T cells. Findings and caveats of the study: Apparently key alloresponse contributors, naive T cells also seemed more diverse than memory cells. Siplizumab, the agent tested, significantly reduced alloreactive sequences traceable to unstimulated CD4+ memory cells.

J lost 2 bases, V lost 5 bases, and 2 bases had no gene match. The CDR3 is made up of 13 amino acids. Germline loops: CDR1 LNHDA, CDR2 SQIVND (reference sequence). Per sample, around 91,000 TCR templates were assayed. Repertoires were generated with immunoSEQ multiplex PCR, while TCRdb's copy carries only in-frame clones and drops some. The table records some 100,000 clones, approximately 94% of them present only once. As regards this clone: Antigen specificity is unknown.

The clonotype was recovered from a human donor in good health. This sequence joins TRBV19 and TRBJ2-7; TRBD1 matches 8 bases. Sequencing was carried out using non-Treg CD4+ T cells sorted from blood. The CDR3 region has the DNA TGTGCCAGTAGTCGACAGGGGCCCTACGAGCAGTACTTC. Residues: CASSRQGPYEQYF.